This TCR beta chain was profiled in a study of T cell changes during pregnancy in multiple sclerosis. This CDR3 has 15 residues. The ends were cut back, 7 bases at V and 2 bases at J, with 14 bases in the middle. Germline V lookup: CDR1 MNHEY, CDR2 SVGAGI. Clones were sequenced by immunoSEQ multiplex PCR, and TCRdb holds only the in-frame ones, with some missing. The table has 65,000 to 80,000 clones, roughly 93% seen once. The chain has TRBV6-5 and TRBJ2-2, with D perhaps matching TRBD2 (6 bases). The clonotype comes from a female donor with multiple sclerosis, enrolled in a pregnancy study. Material: peripheral blood, obtained in the second trimester of pregnancy. This CDR3 reads CASNSIAENTGELFF. In DNA, the CDR3 is TGTGCCAGCAATTCAATAGCGGAAAACACCGGGGAGCTGTTTTTT.